The 5 T cell receptor beta chains below all came from one sample that was sequenced in a study of blood T cell repertoires in COVID-19. Some clones are missing from TCRdb's copy, which holds only in-frame ones; the method was immunoSEQ multiplex PCR. Seen here are almost 350,000 clones, roughly 86% observed once, and the top ten hold just over 1%. Sequences were obtained from PBMCs or T cells enriched from blood (not recorded which). Every receptor here comes from a young woman who had been exposed to COVID-19.

The genes are TRBV27 and TRBJ1-1; perhaps TRBD1 as D (5 bases). V gave up 2 bases and J gave up 0 bases, with 10 bases separating them. Germline V CDR1 and CDR2: MNHEY, SMNVEV (reference sequence). This CDR3 is 15 amino acids long. CDR3 region: CASSLDRFMNTEAFF. CDR3 DNA sequence: TGTGCCAGCAGTTTAGACAGATTCATGAACACTGAAGCTTTCTTT.

This chain joins TRBV5-8 and TRBJ1-5, with 7 positions matching TRBD1. V lost 4 bases, J lost 0 bases, and 7 bases stayed unmatched. The CDR3 is 16 residues long. Germline assignment: CDR1 SGHTS and CDR2 YDEGEE. DNA of the CDR3: TGTGCCAGCAGCCAGGGACAGTTGGATAGCAATCAGCCCCAGCATTTT. It encodes CASSQGQLDSNQPQHF.

The chain recombines TRBV2 with TRBJ2-5; TRBD2 matches 8 bases. The CDR3 loop spans 16 amino acids. The J segment lost 1 base and the V segment lost 3 bases, leaving 7 bases of the junction unmatched. Germline V gene sequence: CDR1 SNHLY, CDR2 FYNNEI. CDR3 sequence (DNA): TGTGCCAGCAGTGATTGGGGACTAGAAGCCCAAGAGACCCAGTACTTC. Translating it yields CASSDWGLEAQETQYF.

The rearrangement links TRBV7-9 to TRBJ2-1, with 14 bases aligning to TRBD2. The germline V gene has CDR1 SEHNR and CDR2 FQNEAQ (reference sequence). V dropped 4 bases and J dropped 6; count of bases not matched to a gene: 11. CDR3 size: 18 residues. Here the CDR3 reads CASSSTIKGLAGVNEQFF. CDR3 DNA sequence: TGTGCCAGCAGCTCAACAATTAAGGGACTAGCGGGAGTCAATGAGCAGTTCTTC.

The V gene is TRBV11-2, the J gene TRBJ1-6; 8 bases match TRBD1. The CDR3 loop spans 18 amino acids. Germline-derived CDR1 and CDR2 are SGHAT and FQNNGV. With 4 bases clipped from V and 8 bases from J, the junction kept 16 bases outside the gene matches. The CDR3 DNA reads TGTGCCAGCAGCTCCAATACAATTCAGGGGGCTCAGGATTCACCCCTCCACTTT. Translating gives CASSSNTIQGAQDSPLHF.